This T cell receptor beta chain was documented in a study of CD8+ T cells in alopecia areata. This CDR3 has 15 amino acids. CDR1 and CDR2 from the germline V gene are SGHVS and FQNEAQ. V was cut by 1 base and J by 0 bases, with 10 bases left in between. RNA, once extracted, was reverse transcribed into cDNA for use as the sequencing template. Profiling relied on immunoSEQ multiplex PCR, and the TCRdb table lists in-frame clones only, not all of them. The data contain 110,000 or so clones, under 40% of them singletons. Remarks on this clone: Its antigen is undetermined.

Study-level results: Across lesional scalp, and particularly alopecia totalis/universalis, clonality surpassed that of normal scalp.

Researchers took lesional scalp punch biopsies and peripheral blood from people who were alopecia areata patients. The rearrangement joins TRBV7-8 to TRBJ2-7, with unresolved D. The receptor was derived from a human donor with alopecia areata. The sequencing sample was made of CD4+ T cells sorted from blood. The chain's CDR3 is CASSLGVGSSYEQYF. The CDR3 nucleotides are TGTGCCAGCAGCTTAGGGGTCGGTTCCTCCTACGAGCAGTACTTC.